This T cell receptor beta chain appears in the sequencing data of a study of neurological immune-mediated disorders. This CDR3 comprises 11 residues. Germline V gene lookup returns CDR1 DFQATT and CDR2 SNEGSKA (reference sequence). With 3 bases removed from V and 11 bases from J, the gap between germline ends came to 10 bases. Each CDR3 protein is one row after TCRdb ran MiXCR on the 5' RACE reads. The sample includes roughly 90,000 distinct CDR3 sequences, 3% to 4% seen only once; the top ten take around 3.1%. Study-wide results and limits: Across subjects, no CDR3 amino acid sequence appeared in expanded clones of more than one subject, a finding that suggested private repertoires in all groups.

This clonotype was picked up many times. The antigen remains undetermined. The chain joins TRBV20-1 to TRBJ1-4; no firm D call. The clonotype originates from a woman in her forties or fifties with multiple sclerosis. The specimen sequenced was PBMCs. The CDR3 region is CSASAGVKLFF. CDR3 bases: TGCAGTGCTAGCGCGGGCGTTAAACTGTTTTTT.